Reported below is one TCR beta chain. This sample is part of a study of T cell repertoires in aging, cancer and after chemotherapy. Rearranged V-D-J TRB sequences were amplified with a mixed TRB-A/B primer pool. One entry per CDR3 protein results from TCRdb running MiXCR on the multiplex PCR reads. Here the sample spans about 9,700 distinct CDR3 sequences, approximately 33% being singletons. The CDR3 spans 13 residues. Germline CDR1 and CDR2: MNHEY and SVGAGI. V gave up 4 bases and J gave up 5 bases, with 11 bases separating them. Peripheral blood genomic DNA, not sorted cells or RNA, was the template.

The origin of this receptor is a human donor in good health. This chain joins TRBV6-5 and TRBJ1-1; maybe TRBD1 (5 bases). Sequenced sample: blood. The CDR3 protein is CASSFARGTEAFF. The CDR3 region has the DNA TGTGCCAGCAGTTTCGCCCGGGGGACTGAAGCTTTCTTT.